The 25 T cell receptor beta chains below come from one sample, sequenced in a study of T-cell reconstitution after alpha-beta-depleted transplantation in children. TCRbeta library construction was performed incorporating unique molecular identifiers. Using its own MiXCR run on the PCR reads, TCRdb lists one record per CDR3 protein. The sample lists about 980,000 distinct CDR3 sequences; 25% to 30% were seen once. The sequenced sample was PBMCs, mostly from graft donor cells, obtained 360 days after TCRalphabeta/CD19-depleted stem cell transplant. The receptors here all came from a boy younger than two who had a stem cell transplant for SCID, so the T cells may come from the graft donor.

The V gene is TRBV20-1, the J gene TRBJ2-5, with D possibly being TRBD2 (6 bases). This CDR3 contains 15 residues. In germline, CDR1 is DFQATT, CDR2 SNEGSKA (reference sequence). Trimming left V 6 bases short and J 2 bases short, with 19 bases between. DNA of the CDR3: TGCAGTGCCCGCCGGGGAGCGGGCAAACAAGAGACCCAGTACTTC. This sequence encodes CSARRGAGKQETQYF.

In this sample, this clonotype turned up once. V gene TRBV5-1 combines with J gene TRBJ2-1, with D possibly TRBD2 on 5 matching bases. Trimming removed 2 bases from V and 9 bases from J, with 21 bases in between. Germline CDR1 is SGHRS and CDR2 is YFSETQ. The CDR3 loop spans 16 amino acids. CDR3 in DNA: TGCGCCAGCAGCTTAACGGTCAAGGCGGGTTACGGTGAGCAGTTCTTC. Its translation: CASSLTVKAGYGEQFF.

This clonotype was observed a handful of times. This chain uses TRBV6-2 or TRBV6-3 with TRBJ2-3; D possibly corresponds to TRBD2 (7 bases). The V and J ends lost 5 bases and 2 bases respectively, with 17 bases between them. Germline values: CDR1 MNHEY, CDR2 SVGEGT. This CDR3 contains 16 residues. The CDR3 coding sequence is TGTGCCAGCAGTCGAGGGGGGGGCCTCCACACAGATACGCAGTATTTT. Translation: CASSRGGGLHTDTQYF.

This clonotype was counted between two and nine times. J is TRBJ2-1 and V is TRBV11-2; 9 bases are shared with TRBD2. CDR1 and CDR2 from the germline V gene are SGHAT and FQNNGV. There are 17 residues in the CDR3. The junction had 13 bases not matched to a gene; V was cut back by 1 base and J by 9 bases. The CDR3 region is CASSLVGRLAGSSEQFF. The CDR3 bases are TGTGCCAGCAGCTTAGTGGGGAGGCTAGCGGGGTCCAGTGAGCAGTTCTTC. The whole variable domain, remainder taken from reference TRBV11-2 and TRBJ2-1, is EAGVAQSPRYKIIEKRQSVAFWCNPISGHATLYWYQQILGQGPKLLIQFQNNGVVDDSQLPKDRFSAERLKGVDSTLKIQPAKLEDSAVYLCASSLVGRLAGSSEQFFGPGTRLTVL.

The genes are TRBV12-3 or TRBV12-4 and TRBJ2-1, with TRBD2 as a possible D gene (6 bases). The CDR3 has 14 amino acids. V shed 6 bases and J shed 2 bases, with 11 bases lying between them. CDR3: CASRSGLTYNEQFF. In DNA, the CDR3 is TGTGCCAGCAGATCGGGACTGACCTACAATGAGCAGTTCTTC.

This clonotype has just a few counts. The CDR3 DNA sequence: TGTGCCATCAGTGGAAATTTAGGACAGAGCTACGAGCAGTACTTC. This gives the protein CAISGNLGQSYEQYF. The chain links TRBV10-3 to TRBJ2-7, with a possible D match to TRBD1 (6 bases). The CDR3 length is 15 residues. Germline CDR1 reads ENHRY; CDR2 reads SYGVKD. Trimming took 4 bases from V and 3 from J, leaving 16 bases between them.

This clonotype occurred a few times. This rearrangement joins TRBV6-1 to TRBJ2-5; 11 bases fit TRBD2. Looked up from germline, CDR1 is MNHNS and CDR2 is SASEGT. The trim removed 6 bases at V and 5 bases at J, leaving 14 bases unmatched. This CDR3 comprises 17 residues. The CDR3 region has the DNA TGTGCCAGCAGCCGCGAACCCGAACTAGCGGGGGTGGAGACCCAGTACTTC. Its protein is CASSREPELAGVETQYF.

J is TRBJ2-7 and V is TRBV9, with D possibly being TRBD1 or TRBD2 (5 bases each). CDR3 length equals 15 residues. In germline, CDR1 is SGDLS, CDR2 YYNGEE. The V end lost 0 bases, the J end lost 2 bases, and 12 bases lay between the germline ends. CDR3 amino acids: CASSVGPPGPYEQYF. CDR3 sequence (DNA): TGTGCCAGCAGCGTAGGGCCTCCGGGACCCTACGAGCAGTACTTC. The complete variable domain, with remaining parts taken from reference TRBV9 and TRBJ2-7, reads DSGVTQTPKHLITATGQRVTLRCSPRSGDLSVYWYQQSLDQGLQFLIQYYNGEERAKGNILERFSAQQFPDLHSELNLSSLELGDSALYFCASSVGPPGPYEQYFGPGTRLTVT.

V is TRBV6-2 or TRBV6-3 and J is TRBJ2-5, with D possibly matching TRBD2 (7 bases). This CDR3 contains 16 residues. CDR1 is MNHEY, CDR2 SVGEGT, per germline. V gave up 2 bases and J gave up 4 bases, with 17 bases separating them. CDR3 nucleotide sequence: TGTGCCAGCAGTTACCCTTACAGGGAGGGTGGAGAGACCCAGTACTTC. Amino acid sequence: CASSYPYREGGETQYF.

CDR3 amino acids: CASGLLDRDTQYF. For the CDR3, the DNA is TGTGCTAGTGGTTTGCTCGACAGGGATACGCAGTATTTT. The chain is built from TRBV12-5 and TRBJ2-3, with D maybe TRBD1 (6 bases). The ends were cut back, 2 bases at V and 6 bases at J, with 9 bases in the middle. This CDR3 is 13 amino acids long. In germline, CDR1 is LGHNT, CDR2 FRNRAP.

This clonotype has just a few counts. The chain couples TRBV4-1 to TRBJ2-5, with 8 bases identical to TRBD2. The CDR3 runs 16 residues. V lost 0 bases and J lost 5; bases outside the gene matches: 8. Looked up from germline, CDR1 is MGHRA and CDR2 is YSYEKL. The DNA of the CDR3 is TGCGCCAGCAGCCAAGAGAGACGGGGGGGCCAGGAGACCCAGTACTTC. It encodes CASSQERRGGQETQYF.

The V gene is TRBV9, the J gene TRBJ2-1; a possible D gene is TRBD2 (6 bases). This CDR3 has 17 residues. Germline CDR1 is SGDLS and CDR2 is YYNGEE. V lost 4 bases, J lost 4 bases, and 21 bases lay in between. CDR3 protein: CASSPRGAGTTYNEQFF. Here the CDR3 DNA reads TGTGCCAGCAGCCCCCGAGGCGCGGGGACCACTTACAATGAGCAGTTCTTC.

This clonotype appeared a few times. The V and J genes are TRBV20-1 and TRBJ2-3, with TRBD2 matching over 10 bases. The CDR3 runs 16 residues. After removal of 3 bases from V and 0 bases from J, the junction contained 6 bases not matched to a gene. Germline CDR1 and CDR2: DFQATT and SNEGSKA (reference sequence). The CDR3 region is CSASPSGGSSTDTQYF. The CDR3 region has the DNA TGCAGTGCTAGTCCTAGCGGGGGTTCTAGCACAGATACGCAGTATTTT.

This clonotype has a handful of counts. CDR3 protein: CASSDEAWFLNQPQHF. The DNA of the CDR3 is TGTGCCAGCAGCGACGAAGCTTGGTTCTTGAATCAGCCCCAGCATTTT. The chain links TRBV7-2 to TRBJ1-5; D unresolved. The CDR3 runs 16 residues. In germline, CDR1 is SGHTA, CDR2 FQGNSA. V was shortened by 5 bases and J by 4 bases, with 18 bases between the two germline ends.

The rearrangement uses TRBV4-2 and TRBJ1-3, with D perhaps TRBD1 (6 bases). With 5 bases removed from V and 0 bases from J, the gap between germline ends came to 11 bases. Germline V CDR1 and CDR2: LGHNA, YNFKEQ. The CDR3 has 15 amino acids. In DNA, the CDR3 is TGTGCCAGCAGCAAGTCGGACAGCTCTGGAAACACCATATATTTT. Translation: CASSKSDSSGNTIYF.

The chain combines TRBV24-1 with TRBJ2-5; D is tentatively TRBD1 or TRBD2 (5 bases each). V lost 7 bases to trimming and J lost 4 bases, with 15 bases between them. Germline V gene lookup returns CDR1 KGHDR and CDR2 SFDVKD. This CDR3 region has 14 residues. CDR3 nucleotides: TGTGCCACCAGCGAGGCCGGGGCTGGAGAGACCCAGTACTTC. It is translated as CATSEAGAGETQYF.

The V and J genes are TRBV5-1 and TRBJ1-1; tentative D call: TRBD1 (6 bases). Trimming took off 4 bases at V and 1 base at J, with 14 bases between the two ends. Looked up from germline, CDR1 is SGHRS and CDR2 is YFSETQ. The CDR3 sequence is 15 residues long. CDR3 amino acids: CASSILQGGNTEAFF. The CDR3 DNA sequence: TGCGCCAGCAGCATCCTACAGGGAGGGAACACTGAAGCTTTCTTT.

This clonotype has just a few counts. The chain joins TRBV25-1 to TRBJ1-2; the match to TRBD1 covers 7 bases. After removal of 4 bases from V and 8 bases from J, the junction contained 4 bases not matched to a gene. The CDR3 runs to 12 residues. Germline lookup yields CDR1 MGHDK and CDR2 SYGVNS. CDR3 in DNA: TGTGCCAGCAGTGCCGGACAGGCCGGCTACACCTTC. Its protein is CASSAGQAGYTF.

The J gene is TRBJ1-1, the V gene TRBV4-1, with D possibly matching TRBD1 (6 bases). Trimming removed 2 bases from V and 6 bases from J, with 22 bases in between. The CDR3 is 17 residues long. Germline assignment: CDR1 MGHRA and CDR2 YSYEKL. CDR3 residues: CASSQSLGALRSAEAFF. For the CDR3, the DNA is TGCGCCAGCAGCCAAAGCCTGGGGGCCTTGAGGAGTGCTGAAGCTTTCTTT.

The CDR3 DNA reads TGTGCCAGCAGTTACCCCAGGAATGAGCAGTTCTTC. This gives the protein CASSYPRNEQFF. V is TRBV6-6 and J is TRBJ2-1; D not resolved. V lost 2 bases and J lost 7, with 6 bases in between. From germline, CDR1 is MNHNY and CDR2 SVGAGI (reference sequence). The CDR3 loop spans 12 amino acids.

This chain joins TRBV12-3 or TRBV12-4 and TRBJ2-6; the match to TRBD1 covers 7 bases. Losses at the gene ends were 2 bases for V and 0 bases for J; bases not matched to a gene: 10. The CDR3 contains 19 residues. This chain's CDR3 is CASSLTHRGPVSGANVLTF. Written as DNA, the CDR3 is TGTGCCAGCAGTTTAACTCACAGGGGTCCCGTCTCTGGGGCCAACGTCCTGACTTTC.

The genes are TRBV29-1 and TRBJ1-4; maybe TRBD1 (5 bases). Germline assignment: CDR1 SQVTM and CDR2 ANQGSEA. The CDR3 is 13 residues long. The ends were cut back, 4 bases at V and 2 bases at J, with 8 bases in the middle. In nucleotides, the CDR3 is TGCAGCGTTGTCCGGGGGACTAATGAAAAACTGTTTTTT. Translated: CSVVRGTNEKLFF.

This rearrangement joins TRBV20-1 to TRBJ1-1; D gene uncertain. The CDR3 contains 12 residues. V lost 5 bases to trimming and J lost 3 bases, with 10 bases between them. Germline loops: CDR1 DFQATT, CDR2 SNEGSKA (reference sequence). CDR3 coding DNA: TGCAGTGCTCTCCGGGGTTACACTGAAGCTTTCTTT. Translated: CSALRGYTEAFF.

The chain couples TRBV20-1 to TRBJ2-2, with D possibly TRBD2 on 7 matching bases. The germline V gene encodes CDR1 DFQATT and CDR2 SNEGSKA (reference sequence). The CDR3 has 16 amino acids. V lost 6 bases and J 5 bases, leaving 22 bases between the germline ends. The DNA for the CDR3 is TGCAGTGCCAGCGTGTCGGGGGGCAGGGTAACCGGGGAGCTGTTTTTT. It encodes CSASVSGGRVTGELFF.

This clonotype was seen only once. The chain is built from TRBV9 and TRBJ2-6, with D unresolved. V shed 3 bases and J shed 4 bases, with 11 bases lying between them. The CDR3 sequence is 15 residues long. CDR1 and CDR2 from the germline V gene are SGDLS and YYNGEE. The CDR3 DNA reads as TGTGCCAGCAGCGCTGGGGTGTACGGGGCCAACGTCCTGACTTTC. It codes for CASSAGVYGANVLTF.